The T cell receptor (beta chain) described here comes from a study of shared clonotypes between healthy human individuals. General study findings and limits: Collection of samples was limited to blood; tissue repertoires likely differ.

V lost 8 bases to trimming and J lost 1 base, with 11 bases between them. Germline CDR1 reads SGHAT; CDR2 reads FQNNGV. The CDR3 has 13 amino acids. Concerning this clone itself: Its antigen is currently unknown.

Positively selected for CCR7, the CD45RO-negative cells used as naive CD8 cells excluded terminally differentiated effector memory CD45RA+ cells. Every subset had its genomic DNA shared out evenly among several immunoSEQ plates. Method: immunoSEQ multiplex PCR; TCRdb's copy keeps in-frame clones and lacks some. The sample lists 2 million to 2.5 million clones, just under 95% occurring once. The genes are TRBV11-2 and TRBJ1-1; D remains unclear. The sequence came from a man in his late teens or twenties in good health. Sequencing was carried out using naive CD8+ T cells sorted from blood. CDR3 nucleotides: TGTGCCAGCCGGTCTAGCAAGAACACTGAAGCTTTCTTT. Protein product: CASRSSKNTEAFF. The variable domain in full, completed from reference TRBV11-2 and TRBJ1-1, reads EAGVAQSPRYKIIEKRQSVAFWCNPISGHATLYWYQQILGQGPKLLIQFQNNGVVDDSQLPKDRFSAERLKGVDSTLKIQPAKLEDSAVYLCASRSSKNTEAFFGQGTRLTVV.